The 14 T cell receptor beta chains given below trace back to one sample, sequenced in a study of blood T cell repertoires in COVID-19. Generated by immunoSEQ multiplex PCR, the TCRdb table keeps only in-frame clones and is missing some. The sample shows about 320,000 clones, approximately 90% of them seen only once. Sequenced input: PBMCs or T cells enriched from blood (not recorded which). These receptors were obtained from a young woman who had recovered from COVID-19.

This chain joins TRBV4-1 and TRBJ2-2, with a tentative D call TRBD2 (6 bases). V was clipped by 0 bases and J by 3 bases, with 8 bases between them. Per germline, CDR1 MGHRA and CDR2 YSYEKL. CDR3 length: 15 residues. As DNA, the CDR3 is TGCGCCAGCAGCCAAGAGCAGCGGGACACCGGGGAGCTGTTTTTT. Residues: CASSQEQRDTGELFF.

This clone has just a few counts. The V gene is TRBV6-5, the J gene TRBJ1-2; TRBD1 matches 8 bases. After removal of 0 bases from V and 6 bases from J, the junction contained 6 bases not matched to a gene. Germline CDR1 reads MNHEY; CDR2 reads SVGAGI. The length of the CDR3 is 15 residues. CDR3 DNA: TGTGCCAGCAGTTACTCGACGGCAGGGGGCGATGGCTACACCTTC. It encodes CASSYSTAGGDGYTF.

V and J are TRBV30 and TRBJ1-6; the match to TRBD1 covers 10 bases. The junction had 13 bases not matched to a gene; V was cut back by 0 bases and J by 11 bases. Germline V CDR1 and CDR2: GTSNPN, SVGIG (reference sequence). The length of the CDR3 is 17 residues. CDR3 nucleotide sequence: TGTGCCTGGAGTGTACGGTCCCTGGGACAGGGGTCGCCACCCCTCCACTTT. Its protein product is CAWSVRSLGQGSPPLHF.

This chain links TRBV11-3 with TRBJ2-1, with D uncertain. The CDR3 runs 13 residues. V lost 0 bases and J lost 3, with 3 bases in between. The germline gives CDR1 SGHNT, CDR2 YENEEA. The CDR3 spells CASSLDSYNEQFF. The CDR3 DNA is TGTGCCAGCAGCTTAGACAGCTACAATGAGCAGTTCTTC. Complete variable domain (other parts from reference TRBV11-3 and TRBJ2-1): EAGVVQSPRYKIIEKKQPVAFWCNPISGHNTLYWYLQNLGQGPELLIRYENEEAVDDSQLPKDRFSAERLKGVDSTLKIQPAELGDSAVYLCASSLDSYNEQFFGPGTRLTVL.

The chain uses TRBV7-3 and TRBJ1-2; 7 bases fit TRBD1. Germline V gene lookup returns CDR1 SGHTA and CDR2 FQGTGA. V lost 9 bases to trimming and J lost 0 bases; unmatched junction nucleotides: 13. This CDR3 spans 16 amino acids. In nucleotides, the CDR3 is TGTGCCAGTAATGGGGACAGAATATACTCTAACTATGGCTACACCTTC. Protein sequence: CASNGDRIYSNYGYTF. Complete variable domain (other parts from reference TRBV7-3 and TRBJ1-2): GAGVSQTPSNKVTEKGKYVELRCDPISGHTALYWYRQSLGQGPEFLIYFQGTGAADDSGLPNDRFFAVRPEGSVSTLKIQRTERGDSAVYLCASNGDRIYSNYGYTFGSGTRLTVV.

The CDR3 DNA sequence: TGCGCCAGCAGAACGCAGGGCAGAAACACTGAAGCTTTCTTT. This codes for CASRTQGRNTEAFF. The chain combines TRBV5-1 with TRBJ1-1, with a weak D call TRBD1 (5 bases). Germline V gives CDR1 SGHRS, CDR2 YFSETQ. With 5 bases removed from V and 2 bases from J, the gap between germline ends came to 13 bases. The CDR3 sequence is 14 residues long.

The genes are TRBV19 and TRBJ2-5, with TRBD1 as a possible D gene (6 bases). Trimming took 8 bases from V and 2 from J, leaving 15 bases between them. The CDR3 runs to 14 residues. Per germline, CDR1 LNHDA and CDR2 SQIVND (reference sequence). CDR3 protein: CASGKGQLQETQYF. CDR3 sequence (DNA): TGTGCCAGTGGAAAAGGACAGCTACAAGAGACCCAGTACTTC. Full variable domain (rest looked up from reference TRBV19 and TRBJ2-5): DGGITQSPKYLFRKEGQNVTLSCEQNLNHDAMYWYRQDPGQGLRLIYYSQIVNDFQKGDIAEGYSVSREKKESFPLTVTSAQKNPTAFYLCASGKGQLQETQYFGPGTRLLVL.

This clone was seen only once. The J gene is TRBJ2-2, the V gene TRBV15; D is perhaps TRBD2 (6 bases). Trimming left V 1 base short and J 6 bases short, with 12 bases between. Per the germline V gene, CDR1 is LNHNV and CDR2 is YYDKDF (reference sequence). The CDR3 is 15 residues long. CDR3 loop: CATSRGDGEAGELFF. The CDR3 coding sequence is TGTGCCACCAGCAGAGGGGACGGGGAGGCCGGGGAGCTGTTTTTT.

The chain carries TRBV19 and TRBJ1-5; tentatively, D is TRBD1 (5 bases). V lost 3 bases to trimming and J lost 6 bases, with 12 bases between them. The CDR3 extends over 14 amino acids. CDR1 is LNHDA and CDR2 is SQIVND in the germline V gene (reference sequence). The CDR3 coding sequence is TGTGCCAGTAGTATCGGCAGGGTGAGTCAGCCCCAGCATTTT. Amino acids: CASSIGRVSQPQHF.

The sample holds one count of this clone. The CDR3 DNA follows: TGTGCCACCTCAGAGCGGGCCGGATATGGCTACACCTTC. Protein product: CATSERAGYGYTF. This chain uses TRBV12-3 or TRBV12-4 with TRBJ1-2; no clear D. The CDR3 sequence is 13 residues long. V was pared by 10 bases and J by 5 bases, with 17 bases between.

This clone has just one count. The chain employs TRBV5-5 and TRBJ1-4; tentatively, D is TRBD1 (6 bases). The CDR3 spans 15 residues. Germline V gene sequence: CDR1 SGHKS, CDR2 YYEKEE (reference sequence). V was clipped by 3 bases and J by 2 bases, with 11 bases between them. CDR3 DNA sequence: TGTGCCAGCAGCTACAGCGACAGGACTAATGAAAAACTGTTTTTT. This codes for CASSYSDRTNEKLFF.

The chain employs TRBV21-1 and TRBJ1-3. TRBV21-1 is termed a pseudogene. The CDR3 has 16 residues. The CDR3 here is CASSKEGGGRRNTIYF. The CDR3 DNA reads TGTGCCAGCAGCAAAGAAGGCGGGGGCCGAAGAAACACCATATATTTT.

The chain carries TRBV2 and TRBJ2-1, with D perhaps TRBD2 (6 bases). The ends were cut back, 6 bases at V and 9 bases at J, with 9 bases in the middle. The length of the CDR3 is 11 residues. Germline V CDR1 and CDR2: SNHLY, FYNNEI. CDR3 loop: CASRLATEQFF. The CDR3 coding sequence is TGTGCCAGCAGGCTAGCGACTGAGCAGTTCTTC.

The genes are TRBV9 and TRBJ2-2; 9 nucleotides match TRBD2. This CDR3 comprises 16 residues. Germline V gene sequence: CDR1 SGDLS, CDR2 YYNGEE. V lost 0 bases, J lost 7 bases, and 7 bases stayed unmatched. For the CDR3, the DNA is TGTGCCAGCAGCGTAGAGAATAGCGGGGGTTTCGGGGAGCTGTTTTTT. Translated: CASSVENSGGFGELFF.